Included here is one T cell receptor beta chain sequence, with context. The antigen remains unidentified. 13 Jbeta primers and 60 Vbeta primers were used for the PCR. Profiled with immunoSEQ multiplex PCR; TCRdb holds only in-frame clones, not every one. The sample includes some 160,000 clones, around 73% of them seen just once. The source of the sample is a study of cytomegalovirus exposure and HLA in healthy donors. About the research overall: In a previous analysis, more than 90 million unique TCR beta sequences were found from 150 million to 200 million T cells.

Findings and caveats of the study: Among TCR beta chains, those listed as cytomegalovirus-associated numbered approximately 150. Several V segments, TRBV6-2 and TRBV6-3 among them, could not be told apart and were dropped.

Germline loops: CDR1 LGHNA, CDR2 YNFKEQ. There are 16 residues in the CDR3. Losses at the gene ends were 3 bases for V and 2 bases for J; bases not matched to a gene: 7. The chain recombines TRBV4-2 with TRBJ2-1; the match to TRBD1 covers 7 bases. This clonotype was sampled from a woman younger than 35 in good health and CMV-seropositive. The sequencing sample was made of PBMCs. As DNA, the CDR3 is TGTGCCAGCAGCCACCCACAGGGGTTCACCTACAATGAGCAGTTCTTC. It specifies CASSHPQGFTYNEQFF.